This T cell receptor (beta chain) was identified in a study of blood T cell repertoires in COVID-19. Turning to the study itself: Acute and convalescent COVID-19 samples came from the United States, Italy and Spain. From T cells, B-cell-depleted T cells, or PBMCs came the material, which was cDNA or gDNA.

V trimming: 4 bases; J trimming: 7 bases; junction bases outside the gene matches: 9. Germline V CDR1 and CDR2: GTSNPN, SVGIG (reference sequence). The CDR3 consists of 13 residues. Clones were sequenced by immunoSEQ multiplex PCR, and TCRdb holds only the in-frame ones, with some missing. The profile covers 230,000 or so clones, with roughly 89% appearing a single time and around 4.6% taken by the ten largest. Specimen: peripheral blood. This clonotype was sampled from a middle-aged woman who had recovered from COVID-19. V and J are TRBV30 and TRBJ1-2, with 7 bases lining up with TRBD1. CDR3 loop: CAWTGQTDIGYTF. The CDR3 nucleotides are TGTGCCTGGACGGGACAGACGGATATTGGCTACACCTTC.